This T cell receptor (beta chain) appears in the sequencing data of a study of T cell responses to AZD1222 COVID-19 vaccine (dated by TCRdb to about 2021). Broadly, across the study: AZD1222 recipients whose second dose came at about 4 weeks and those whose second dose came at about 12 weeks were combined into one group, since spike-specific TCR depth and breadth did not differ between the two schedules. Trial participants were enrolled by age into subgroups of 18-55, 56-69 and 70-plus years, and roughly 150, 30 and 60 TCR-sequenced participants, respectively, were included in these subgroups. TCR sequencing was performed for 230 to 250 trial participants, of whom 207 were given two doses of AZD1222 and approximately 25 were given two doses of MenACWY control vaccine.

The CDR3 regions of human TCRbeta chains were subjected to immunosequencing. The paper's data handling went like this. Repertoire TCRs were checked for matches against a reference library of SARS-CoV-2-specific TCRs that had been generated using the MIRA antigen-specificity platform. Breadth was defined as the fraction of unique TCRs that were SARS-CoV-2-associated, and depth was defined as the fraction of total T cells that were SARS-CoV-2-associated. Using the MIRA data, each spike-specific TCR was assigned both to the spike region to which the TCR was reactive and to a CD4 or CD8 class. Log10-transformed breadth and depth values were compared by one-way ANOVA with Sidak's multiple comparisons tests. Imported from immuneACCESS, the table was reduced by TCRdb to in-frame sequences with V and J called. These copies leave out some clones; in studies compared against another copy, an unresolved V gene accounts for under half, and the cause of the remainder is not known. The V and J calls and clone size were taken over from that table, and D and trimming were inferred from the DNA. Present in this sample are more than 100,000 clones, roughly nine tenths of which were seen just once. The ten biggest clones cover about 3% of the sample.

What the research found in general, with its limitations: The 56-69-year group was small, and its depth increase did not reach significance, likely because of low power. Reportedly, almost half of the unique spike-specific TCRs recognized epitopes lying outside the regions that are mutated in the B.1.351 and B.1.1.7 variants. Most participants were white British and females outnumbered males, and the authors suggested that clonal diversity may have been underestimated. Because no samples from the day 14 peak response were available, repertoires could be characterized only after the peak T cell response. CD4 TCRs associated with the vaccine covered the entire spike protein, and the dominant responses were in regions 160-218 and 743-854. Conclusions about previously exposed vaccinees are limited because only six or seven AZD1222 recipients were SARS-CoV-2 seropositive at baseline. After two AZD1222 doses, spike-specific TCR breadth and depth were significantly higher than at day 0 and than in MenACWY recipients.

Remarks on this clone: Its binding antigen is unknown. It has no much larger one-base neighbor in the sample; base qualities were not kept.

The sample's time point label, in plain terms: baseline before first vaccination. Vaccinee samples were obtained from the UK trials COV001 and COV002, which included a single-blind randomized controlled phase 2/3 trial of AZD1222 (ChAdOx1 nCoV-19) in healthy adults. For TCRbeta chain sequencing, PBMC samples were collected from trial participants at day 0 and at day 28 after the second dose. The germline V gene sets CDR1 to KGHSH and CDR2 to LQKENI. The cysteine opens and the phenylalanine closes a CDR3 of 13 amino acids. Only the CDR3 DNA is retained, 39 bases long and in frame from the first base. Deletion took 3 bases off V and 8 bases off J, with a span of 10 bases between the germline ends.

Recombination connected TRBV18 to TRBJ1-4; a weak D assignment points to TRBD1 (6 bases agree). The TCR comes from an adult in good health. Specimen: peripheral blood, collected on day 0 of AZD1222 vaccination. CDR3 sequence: CASSPTDREKLFF. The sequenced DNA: TGTGCCAGCTCACCTACAGACAGGGAAAAACTGTTTTTT.